This TCR beta chain was found in a study of cytomegalovirus exposure and HLA in healthy donors. Trimming took off 3 bases at V and 8 bases at J, with 13 bases between the two ends. Germline V gene data show CDR1 as SGHDN and CDR2 as FVKESK. CDR3 length equals 13 residues. The PCR ran on 60 Vbeta and 13 Jbeta primers. Sequencing used immunoSEQ multiplex PCR; TCRdb keeps in-frame clones, though not all of them. The table records 150,000 to 200,000 clones, approximately 84% of them present only once. The TCR comes from a woman aged 25 to 45 in good health and CMV-seropositive. The V call is TRBV14, the J call TRBJ1-1; the D gene is possibly TRBD1 (6 bases). The sequenced sample was PBMCs. CDR3 coding DNA: TGTGCCAGCAGCCATGTACAGGGTGGGGAAGCTTTCTTT. Translated: CASSHVQGGEAFF.